This entry describes one TCR beta chain. Its binding antigen is unknown. Base-call qualities are not available, and no considerably larger clone is one nucleotide away. The sample is drawn from a study of T cell changes during pregnancy in multiple sclerosis (dated by TCRdb to between 2018 and 2020). Concerning the study at large: The study examined how the T cell repertoire changed over the course of pregnancy in women with multiple sclerosis.

The receptor library was made with the immunoSEQ multiplex PCR assay. This is the immuneACCESS table as TCRdb keeps it, with only in-frame sequences that have V and J called. A part of the clones is gone; compared with another copy, unresolved V genes explain less than half, and the rest is unexplained. Within this sample are over 9,000 clones, with nearly 85% of them counted one time only. Under 20% of the sample is in the top ten clones. The germline V gene yields SGHTA for CDR1 and FQGTGA for CDR2. The CDR3 numbers 17 residues from cysteine through phenylalanine. Only CDR3 DNA is held: 51 bases, read in frame from base 1. V gives up 3 bases and J gives up 0 bases, and the segment between their germline ends measures 16 bases.

Sequences were derived from CD8+ T cells from peripheral blood mononuclear cells, sampled in the third trimester of pregnancy. The chain joins TRBV7-3 to TRBJ2-3; possibly the D gene is TRBD2, per 6 matching bases. This TCR derives from a female donor in good health, enrolled as a control in a pregnancy study. The CDR3 region: CASSLVGGAPSTDTQYF. The base sequence is TGTGCCAGCAGCTTGGTAGGCGGGGCCCCTAGCACAGATACGCAGTATTTT.